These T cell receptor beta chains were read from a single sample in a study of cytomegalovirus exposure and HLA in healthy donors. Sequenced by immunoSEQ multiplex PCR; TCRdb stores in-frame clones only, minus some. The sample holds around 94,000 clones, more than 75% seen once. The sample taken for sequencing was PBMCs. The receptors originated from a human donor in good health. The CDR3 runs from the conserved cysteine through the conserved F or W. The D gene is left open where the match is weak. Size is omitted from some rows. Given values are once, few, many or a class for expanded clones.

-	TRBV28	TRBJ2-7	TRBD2	TGTGCCAGCAGTACCCGACTAGCAATCCCCTACGAGCAGTACTTC	CASSTRLAIPYEQYF
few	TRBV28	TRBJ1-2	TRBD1	TGTGCCAGCAGTCAATTCGGGACAGGATGGGAGGCCTACACCTTC	CASSQFGTGWEAYTF
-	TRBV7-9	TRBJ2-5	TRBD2	TGTGCCAGCAGCTTAGTAGGGACTAGACGTCAAGAGACCCAGTACTTC	CASSLVGTRRQETQYF
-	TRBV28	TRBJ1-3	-	TGTGCCAGCAGTTTAATAGGAAACACCATATATTTT	CASSLIGNTIYF
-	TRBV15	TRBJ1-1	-	TGTGCCACCAGCCCTCGACTGCCGCAGACTTCCCAAGCTTTCTTT	CATSPRLPQTSQAFF
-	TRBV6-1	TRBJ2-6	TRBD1	TGTGCCAGCAGTGCCGGGACAGGTTCGTTCTCTGGGGCCAACGTCCTGACTTTC	CASSAGTGSFSGANVLTF
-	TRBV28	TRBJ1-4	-	TGTGCCAGCAGTTCCCTGCCCGGGGGACTGTTTTTT	CASSSLPGGLFF
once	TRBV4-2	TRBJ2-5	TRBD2	TGTGCCAGCAGCCGACTAGCGGGAGCCTCCGGGCCCCAAGAGACCCAGTACTTC	CASSRLAGASGPQETQYF
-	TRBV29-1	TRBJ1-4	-	TGCAGCGTTGAAGGGGGCCCTAATGAAAAACTGTTTTTT	CSVEGGPNEKLFF
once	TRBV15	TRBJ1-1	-	TGTGCCACCAGCAGACCGACGGGGATGAACACTGAAGCTTTCTTT	CATSRPTGMNTEAFF
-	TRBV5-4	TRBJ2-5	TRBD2	TGTGCCAGCAGCATGAGTAGCGGGTTGTCGGGAGAGACCCAGTACTTC	CASSMSSGLSGETQYF
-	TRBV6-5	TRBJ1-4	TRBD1	TGTGCCAGCAGGGACAGGGGGGTAGCGAGCGAAAAACTGTTTTTT	CASRDRGVASEKLFF
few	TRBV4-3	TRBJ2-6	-	TGCGCCAGCAGCCAAGATCGCGGCTCTGGGGCCAACGTCCTGACTTTC	CASSQDRGSGANVLTF
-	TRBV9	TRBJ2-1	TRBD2	TGTGCCAGCAGCGTAGTGACTAGCGTGTACAATGAGCAGTTCTTC	CASSVVTSVYNEQFF
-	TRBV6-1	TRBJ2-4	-	TGTGCCAGCAGTGATTTGACTCCCTCGGCCAAAAACATTCAGTACTTC	CASSDLTPSAKNIQYF
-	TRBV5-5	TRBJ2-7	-	TGTGCCAGCAGCTTACTCCCATCGAGCTCCTACGAGCAGTACTTC	CASSLLPSSSYEQYF
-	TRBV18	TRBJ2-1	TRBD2	TGTGCCAGCTCACCAGGGACTAGCGGGACCTCCTACAATGAGCAGTTCTTC	CASSPGTSGTSYNEQFF
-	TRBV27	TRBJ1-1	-	TGTGCCAGCAGTTTGTTTCGGGAGACTGAAGCTTTCTTT	CASSLFRETEAFF
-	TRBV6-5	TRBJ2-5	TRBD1	TGTGCCAGCAGTTACGGGGACAGCCAAGAGACCCAGTACTTC	CASSYGDSQETQYF
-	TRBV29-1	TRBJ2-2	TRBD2	TGCAGCGTTGAGACTAGCGTAATGAGTGGCGCCGGGGAGCTGTTTTTT	CSVETSVMSGAGELFF
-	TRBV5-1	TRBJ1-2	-	TGCGCCAGCAGCTTGGTGGGCACCCCGGTGGGCTACACCTTC	CASSLVGTPVGYTF
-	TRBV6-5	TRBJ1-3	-	TGTGCCAGCAGTTACTCTCCAGGTAGCTCTGGAAACACCATATATTTT	CASSYSPGSSGNTIYF
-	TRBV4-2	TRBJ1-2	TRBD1	TGTGCCAGCAGCCAGACCGGACAGGGTAGGTATGGCTACACCTTC	CASSQTGQGRYGYTF
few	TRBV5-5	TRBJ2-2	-	TGTGCCAGCAGCTACAACAGTTTGGCCGGGGAGCTGTTTTTT	CASSYNSLAGELFF
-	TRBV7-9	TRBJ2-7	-	TGTGCCAGCAGCGATCTGGGGAGCTCCTACGAGCAGTACTTC	CASSDLGSSYEQYF
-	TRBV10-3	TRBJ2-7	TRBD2	TGTGCCATCAGCACTACGGGGGGAGCCTACGAGCAGTACTTC	CAISTTGGAYEQYF
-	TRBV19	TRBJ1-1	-	TGTGCCAGTAGTATGGGGGACATACCGAACACTGAAGCTTTCTTT	CASSMGDIPNTEAFF
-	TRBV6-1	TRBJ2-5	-	TGTGCCAGCAGAAGGATGGGCGGGGAGACCCAGTACTTC	CASRRMGGETQYF
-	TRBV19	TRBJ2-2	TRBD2	TGTGCCAGTAGTACCTCTGAGCGGGGGGTAAGAACCGGGGAGCTGTTTTTT	CASSTSERGVRTGELFF
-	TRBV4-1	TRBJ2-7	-	TGCGCCAGCAGCCAAGATGGCCTTGGCGGGTCCTACGAGCAGTACTTC	CASSQDGLGGSYEQYF
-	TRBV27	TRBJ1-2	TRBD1	TGTGCCAGCAGTCGAACCGGGACAGCGGTCTATGGCTACACCTTC	CASSRTGTAVYGYTF
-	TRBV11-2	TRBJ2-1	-	TGTGCCAGCAGCTCAAGGGGTAATAAGTTCTTC	CASSSRGNKFF
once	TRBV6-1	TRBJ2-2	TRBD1	TGTGCCAGCAGTGAAAGAGACAGGGTCACCGGGGAGCTGTTTTTT	CASSERDRVTGELFF
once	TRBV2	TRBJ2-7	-	TGTGCCAGCAGTGCCGGGCGGGGATCCTACGAGCAGTACTTC	CASSAGRGSYEQYF
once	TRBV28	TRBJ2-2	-	TGTGCCAGCAGCCCCAGTCTCGGGGAGCTGTTTTTT	CASSPSLGELFF
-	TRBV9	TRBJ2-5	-	TGTGCCAGCAGGGGGGGTCCTAGAACGTTAGAGACCCAGTACTTC	CASRGGPRTLETQYF
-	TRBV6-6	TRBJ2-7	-	TGTGCCAGCAGCTCGACATCCTACGAGCAGTACTTC	CASSSTSYEQYF
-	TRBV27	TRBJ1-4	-	TGTGCCAGCAGGGGGGGGACTCCGGGCCGCGGGAGAGAAAAACTGTTTTTT	CASRGGTPGRGREKLFF
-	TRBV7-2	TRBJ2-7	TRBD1	TGTGCCAGCAGCTTGCGGGGACAGGGGGCCCCCTACGAGCAGTACTTC	CASSLRGQGAPYEQYF
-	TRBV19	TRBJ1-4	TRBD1	TGTGCCACTCTCGACAGGGGAGGCAATGAAAAACTGTTTTTT	CATLDRGGNEKLFF
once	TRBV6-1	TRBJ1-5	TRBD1	TGTGCCAGCAGTGGACAGGGTGGCAATCAGCCCCAGCATTTT	CASSGQGGNQPQHF
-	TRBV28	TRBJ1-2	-	TGTGCCAGCAGTTGGCAGAACTATGGCTACACCTTC	CASSWQNYGYTF
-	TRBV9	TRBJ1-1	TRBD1	TGTGCCAGCAGCGTAGCTTCAGGGGGCACTGAAGCTTTCTTT	CASSVASGGTEAFF
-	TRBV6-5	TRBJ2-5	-	TGTGCCAGCAGTTACACCACAGGTCCCCAAGAGACCCAGTACTTC	CASSYTTGPQETQYF
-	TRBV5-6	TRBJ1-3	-	TGTGCCAGCAGCTATCTATTACCTGGAAACACCATATATTTT	CASSYLLPGNTIYF
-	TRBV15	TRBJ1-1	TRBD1	TGTGCCACCAGCAGAGAACAGGGGGACAAAGCTTTCTTT	CATSREQGDKAFF
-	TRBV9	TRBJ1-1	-	TGTGCCAGCAGCGGGGGGGAGAACACTGAAGCTTTCTTT	CASSGGENTEAFF
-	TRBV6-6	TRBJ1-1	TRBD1	TGTGCCAGCAGACGGACAGGTGAAGCTTTCTTT	CASRRTGEAFF
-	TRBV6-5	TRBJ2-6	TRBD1	TGTGCCAGCAGCACAGGGGCTGGGGCCAACGTCCTGACTTTC	CASSTGAGANVLTF
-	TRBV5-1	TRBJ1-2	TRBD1	TGCGCCAGCAGCCGGCGGACAGGGGATCGTGGCTACACCTTC	CASSRRTGDRGYTF
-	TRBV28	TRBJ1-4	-	TGTGCCAGCAGTTCGGGAGGGACTAATGAAAAACTGTTTTTT	CASSSGGTNEKLFF
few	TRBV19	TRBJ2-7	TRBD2	TGTGCCAGTAGTAGTACTAGCGGGAGGGCCTACGAGCAGTACTTC	CASSSTSGRAYEQYF
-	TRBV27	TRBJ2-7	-	TGTGCCAGCAGTTTATCGGGCAGTTCCATACGCTACGAGCAGTACTTC	CASSLSGSSIRYEQYF
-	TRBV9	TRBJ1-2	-	TGTGCCAGCAGCGTAGGGTCAGGGGATAACTATGGCTACACCTTC	CASSVGSGDNYGYTF